This T cell receptor beta chain derives from a study of control samples from healthy donors and cancer patients. Assay: immunoSEQ multiplex PCR; the TCRdb copy retains only in-frame clones and omits some. The repertoire includes around 150,000 clones, approximately 88% of them detected once, and 4.9% sits in the top ten. The CDR3 spans 13 residues. V shed 6 bases, J shed 8 bases, and the junction held 9 bases outside the gene matches. This chain joins TRBV12-3 or TRBV12-4 and TRBJ1-2, with TRBD1 identical over 7 bases. This receptor was obtained from a man aged 25-45 years in good health. The sample consisted of blood. This CDR3 reads CASRTQGLLGYTF. CDR3 nucleotide sequence: TGTGCCAGCAGGACACAGGGGCTCCTGGGCTACACCTTC.